One sample yielded the 13 T cell receptor beta chains listed below, sequenced in a study of T cell repertoires in cytomegalovirus infection. TCRdb fed the reads into MiXCR, producing one record per CDR3 protein. The sample has 250,000 to 300,000 distinct CDR3 sequences, about 26% seen once. Input material: PBMCs. The source is a human donor in good health (CMV status not recorded). Some clones in this sample may be carry-over from other donors' samples.

The chain has TRBV9 and TRBJ2-1; the D is unclear. The CDR3 loop spans 16 amino acids. V lost 0 bases and J lost 2, with 12 bases in between. The germline V gene has CDR1 SGDLS and CDR2 YYNGEE. The CDR3 DNA is TGTGCCAGCAGCGTAGCGGAAACCACCCCCTACAATGAGCAGTTCTTC. This codes for CASSVAETTPYNEQFF.

This clonotype was recorded a few times. The chain employs TRBV7-4 and TRBJ1-1; a weak D match, TRBD1 (5 bases). With 2 bases removed from V and 3 bases from J, the gap between germline ends came to 10 bases. This CDR3 contains 14 residues. CDR1 SGHVT and CDR2 SQSDAQ come from the germline V gene. CDR3 sequence reads: CASSLIPGDTEAFF. The DNA of the CDR3 is TGTGCCAGCAGCTTAATTCCGGGGGACACTGAAGCTTTCTTT.

This clonotype was seen a handful of times. V and J are TRBV19 and TRBJ2-5, with unresolved D. Between the trimmed V and J ends, which lost 5 bases and 1 base, there was a span of 14 bases. From germline, CDR1 is LNHDA and CDR2 SQIVND (reference sequence). This CDR3 contains 15 residues. The CDR3 bases are TGTGCCAGTAGTCTCCGTCTGGCGGTCCAAGAGACCCAGTACTTC. Protein: CASSLRLAVQETQYF. Filled out from reference TRBV19 and TRBJ2-5, the complete variable domain reads DGGITQSPKYLFRKEGQNVTLSCEQNLNHDAMYWYRQDPGQGLRLIYYSQIVNDFQKGDIAEGYSVSREKKESFPLTVTSAQKNPTAFYLCASSLRLAVQETQYFGPGTRLLVL.

The V call is TRBV20-1, the J call TRBJ2-6; no definite D call. Germline V CDR1 and CDR2: DFQATT, SNEGSKA (reference sequence). V was clipped by 2 bases and J by 0 bases, with 11 bases between them. The CDR3 consists of 16 residues. The CDR3 DNA sequence: TGCAGTGCTAGAAGGGTGTTAAGCTCTGGGGCCAACGTCCTGACTTTC. It yields the protein CSARRVLSSGANVLTF.

This chain joins TRBV20-1 and TRBJ2-7; the match to TRBD2 covers 9 bases. CDR1 and CDR2 (germline): DFQATT, SNEGSKA (reference sequence). The CDR3 is made up of 20 amino acids. The junction had 18 bases not matched to a gene; V was cut back by 0 bases and J by 0 bases. The CDR3, as DNA: TGCAGTGCTAGAGATGCCCTCCGGGCGGGAGGGACTCTAGACTCCTACGAGCAGTACTTC. It encodes CSARDALRAGGTLDSYEQYF.

The J gene is TRBJ2-1, the V gene TRBV28; 11 bases match TRBD2. The CDR3 has 16 amino acids. From germline, CDR1 is MDHEN and CDR2 SYDVKM. V was clipped by 6 bases and J by 4 bases; unmatched bases: 8. CDR3 region: CASSEPGLAEYNEQFF. In DNA form, the CDR3 reads TGTGCCAGCAGCGAACCGGGACTAGCGGAATACAATGAGCAGTTCTTC.

CDR3 sequence (DNA): TGTGCCAGCACCTTGGGCTCCTGGGATGGCTACACCTTC. This sequence encodes CASTLGSWDGYTF. V usage is TRBV28 and J usage is TRBJ1-2; unclear D gene. The CDR3 has 13 residues. V was cut by 7 bases and J by 6 bases, with 15 bases left in between. The germline CDR1 and CDR2 sequences are MDHEN and SYDVKM.

The chain uses TRBV24-1 and TRBJ2-5; 7 bases line up with TRBD1. Trimming removed 3 bases from V and 7 bases from J; junction bases left unmatched: 13. Germline V lookup: CDR1 KGHDR, CDR2 SFDVKD. This CDR3 is built from 16 residues. As DNA, the CDR3 is TGTGCCACCAGTGATCCGAGGGACAGCACGTTAGGGACCCAGTACTTC. This encodes CATSDPRDSTLGTQYF.

J is TRBJ2-1 and V is TRBV5-6, with 8 bases matching TRBD2. V gave up 4 bases and J gave up 8 bases; unmatched junction bases: 11. This CDR3 comprises 15 residues. CDR1 and CDR2 (germline): SGHDT, YYEEEE. Here the CDR3 DNA reads TGTGCCAGCAGCCGCGGGGGCGGGGGGATGTATGAGCAGTTCTTC. Encoded protein: CASSRGGGGMYEQFF. The full variable domain, its missing parts supplied by reference TRBV5-6 and TRBJ2-1, is DAGVTQSPTHLIKTRGQQVTLRCSPKSGHDTVSWYQQALGQGPQFIFQYYEEEERQRGNFPDRFSGHQFPNYSSELNVNALLLGDSALYLCASSRGGGGMYEQFFGPGTRLTVL.

A note on this clonotype: At one of its ends the junction is not consistent with the germline gene, which may arise from a read error. The J gene is TRBJ2-3, the V gene TRBV13, with 10 nucleotides matching TRBD2. This CDR3 contains 14 residues. Germline CDR1 is PRHDT and CDR2 is FYEKMQ (reference sequence). The CDR3 sequence is CASSYGLAADTQYF. CDR3 bases: TGCGCCAGCAGCTACGGACTAGCGGCAGATACGCAGTATTTT.

This rearrangement joins TRBV20-1 to TRBJ2-7; TRBD1 matches at 11 bases. The CDR3 extends over 15 amino acids. The V segment lost 4 bases and the J segment 2 bases; nucleotides outside the gene matches: 7. The germline V gene encodes CDR1 DFQATT and CDR2 SNEGSKA (reference sequence). Here the CDR3 reads CSAKPPGQGAYEQYF. The CDR3 DNA sequence: TGCAGTGCTAAGCCCCCGGGACAGGGGGCCTACGAGCAGTACTTC.

This clonotype was detected ten times or more. J is TRBJ2-5 and V is TRBV7-2; no reliable D call. The CDR3 covers 12 residues. Per germline, CDR1 SGHTA and CDR2 FQGNSA. The V gene lost 5 bases and the J gene lost 3 bases, with 7 bases spanning the gap. The CDR3 nucleotides are TGTGCCAGCAGCCCGGGCGAAGAGACCCAGTACTTC. Amino acid sequence: CASSPGEETQYF.

Here the CDR3 reads CASSPFGGQGDSPLHF. The CDR3 bases are TGTGCCAGCAGTCCTTTCGGGGGACAGGGTGATTCACCCCTCCACTTT. This chain joins TRBV28 and TRBJ1-6; TRBD1 matches 9 bases. From germline, CDR1 is MDHEN and CDR2 SYDVKM. This CDR3 spans 16 amino acids. The V and J ends lost 5 bases and 8 bases, in that order; junction bases with no gene match: 10.